This TCR beta chain was observed in a study of cytomegalovirus exposure and HLA in healthy donors. Study outcomes and limitations: The HLA-A and HLA-B alleles of most subjects were reportedly predicted accurately from TCR beta sequences.

Amplification used 60 Vbeta primers and 13 Jbeta primers. Sequencing used immunoSEQ multiplex PCR; TCRdb keeps in-frame clones, though not all of them. The sample has about 78,000 clones; over 70% are singletons. Germline values: CDR1 MDHEN, CDR2 SYDVKM. CDR3 size: 13 residues. Trimming cost V 2 bases and J 8 bases, with 11 bases left between them. For this clone: Its antigen is not identified.

The receptor was derived from a male donor in good health and CMV-seronegative. The gene calls are TRBV28 and TRBJ2-3, with D possibly TRBD2 on 5 matching bases. The source material was PBMCs. In nucleotides, the CDR3 is TGTGCCAGCAGTTTAACTACGGACTTTACGCAGTATTTT. Translated: CASSLTTDFTQYF.